This T cell receptor (beta chain) was sequenced during a study of blood T cell repertoires in COVID-19. Overall study context: From the United States, Italy and Spain came samples of acute and convalescent COVID-19. PBMCs, B-cell-depleted T cells, or T cells provided the cDNA or gDNA that made up the material.

In the original processing: How many nucleated cells were present was estimated from reference gene primer amplification. TCRdb's table, derived via immunoSEQ multiplex PCR, lists solely in-frame clones and lacks some. D and trimming were read from the DNA, whereas the V and J calls and clone size are those reported in that table. The top ten clones hold under 6% of a sample with about 140,000 clones, 76% of them seen once. Germline-derived CDR1 and CDR2 are MDHEN and SYDVKM. Trimming took 5 bases from V and 3 from J, leaving 23 bases between them. This CDR3 is 17 amino acids long. This clonotype was sampled from a woman older than 75 with active or convalescent COVID-19. Source material: peripheral blood. The V gene is TRBV28, the J gene TRBJ2-7; TRBD2 might be the D (6 bases). The CDR3 sequence: CASSKRWGDGTFYEQYF. CDR3 nucleotides: TGTGCCAGCAGTAAAAGGTGGGGGGACGGAACTTTCTACGAGCAGTACTTC. The complete variable domain, with remaining parts taken from reference TRBV28 and TRBJ2-7, reads DVKVTQSSRYLVKRTGEKVFLECVQDMDHENMFWYRQDPGLGLRLIYFSYDVKMKEKGDIPEGYSVSREKKERFSLILESASTNQTSMYLCASSKRWGDGTFYEQYFGPGTRLTVT.